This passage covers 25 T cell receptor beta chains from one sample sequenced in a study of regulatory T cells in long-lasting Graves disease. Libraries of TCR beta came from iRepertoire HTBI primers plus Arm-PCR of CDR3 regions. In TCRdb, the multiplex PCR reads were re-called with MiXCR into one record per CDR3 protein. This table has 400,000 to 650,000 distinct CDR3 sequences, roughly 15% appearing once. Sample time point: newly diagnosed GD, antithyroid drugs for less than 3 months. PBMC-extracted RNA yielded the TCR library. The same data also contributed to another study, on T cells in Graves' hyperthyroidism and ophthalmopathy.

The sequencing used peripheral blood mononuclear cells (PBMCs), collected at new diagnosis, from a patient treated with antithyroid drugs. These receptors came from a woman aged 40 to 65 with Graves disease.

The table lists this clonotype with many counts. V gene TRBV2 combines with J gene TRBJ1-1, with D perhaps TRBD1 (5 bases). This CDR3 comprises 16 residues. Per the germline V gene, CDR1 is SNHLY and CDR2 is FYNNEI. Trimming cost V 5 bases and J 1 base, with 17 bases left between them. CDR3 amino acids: CASSIMVGARNTEAFF. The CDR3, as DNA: TGTGCCAGCAGTATTATGGTTGGGGCGAGGAACACTGAAGCTTTCTTT.

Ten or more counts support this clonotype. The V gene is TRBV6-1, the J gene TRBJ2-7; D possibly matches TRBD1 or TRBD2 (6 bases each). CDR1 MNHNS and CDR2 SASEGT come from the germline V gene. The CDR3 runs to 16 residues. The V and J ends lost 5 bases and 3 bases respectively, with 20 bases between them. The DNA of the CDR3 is TGTGCCAGCAGTCTCGGGGGTCAGGGGACATTCTACGAGCAGTACTTC. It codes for CASSLGGQGTFYEQYF.

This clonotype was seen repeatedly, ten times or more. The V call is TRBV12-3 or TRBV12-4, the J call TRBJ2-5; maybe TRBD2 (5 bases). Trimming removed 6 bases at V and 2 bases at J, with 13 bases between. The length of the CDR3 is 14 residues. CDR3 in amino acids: CASSPLRAQETQYF. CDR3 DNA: TGTGCCAGCAGCCCCCTGAGGGCTCAAGAGACCCAGTACTTC.

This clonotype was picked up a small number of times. The CDR3 sequence: CASSEMGHGYTF. The CDR3 DNA sequence: TGTGCCAGCAGTGAAATGGGGCATGGCTACACCTTC. The genes are TRBV6-1 and TRBJ1-2, with a tentative D call TRBD1 (5 bases). The germline gives CDR1 MNHNS, CDR2 SASEGT. CDR3 size: 12 residues. The germline V and J ends were trimmed by 2 bases and 6 bases, with 7 bases remaining between them.

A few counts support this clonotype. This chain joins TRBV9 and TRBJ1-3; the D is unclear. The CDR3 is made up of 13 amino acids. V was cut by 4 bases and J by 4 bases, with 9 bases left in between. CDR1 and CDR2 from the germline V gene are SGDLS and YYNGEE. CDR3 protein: CASSRRPGNTIYF. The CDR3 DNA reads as TGTGCCAGCAGCCGCCGGCCCGGAAACACCATATATTTT.

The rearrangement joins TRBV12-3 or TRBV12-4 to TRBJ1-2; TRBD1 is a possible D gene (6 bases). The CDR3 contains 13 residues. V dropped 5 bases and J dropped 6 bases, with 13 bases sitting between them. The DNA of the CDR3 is TGTGCCAGCAGTCCCGGGACACAAAATGGCTACACCTTC. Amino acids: CASSPGTQNGYTF.

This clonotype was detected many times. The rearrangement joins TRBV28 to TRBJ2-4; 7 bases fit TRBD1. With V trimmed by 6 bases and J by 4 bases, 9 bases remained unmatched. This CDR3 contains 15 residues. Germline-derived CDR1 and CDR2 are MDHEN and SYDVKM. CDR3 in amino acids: CASRGNRGGKNIQYF. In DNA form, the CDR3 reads TGTGCCAGCAGGGGCAACAGGGGTGGTAAAAACATTCAGTACTTC.

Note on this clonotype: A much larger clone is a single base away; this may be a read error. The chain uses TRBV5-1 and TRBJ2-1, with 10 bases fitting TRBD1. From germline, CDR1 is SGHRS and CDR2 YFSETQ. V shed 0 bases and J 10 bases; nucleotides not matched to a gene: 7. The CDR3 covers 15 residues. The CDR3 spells CASSLDGTGAYEQFF. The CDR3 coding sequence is TGCGCCAGCAGCTTGGACGGGACAGGGGCCTACGAGCAGTTCTTC.

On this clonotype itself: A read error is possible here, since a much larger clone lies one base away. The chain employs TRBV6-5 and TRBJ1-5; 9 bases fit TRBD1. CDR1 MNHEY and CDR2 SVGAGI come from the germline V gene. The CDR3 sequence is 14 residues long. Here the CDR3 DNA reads TGTGCCGGCAGTTACGGGACAGGGCATCAGCCCCAGCATTTT. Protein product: CAGSYGTGHQPQHF.

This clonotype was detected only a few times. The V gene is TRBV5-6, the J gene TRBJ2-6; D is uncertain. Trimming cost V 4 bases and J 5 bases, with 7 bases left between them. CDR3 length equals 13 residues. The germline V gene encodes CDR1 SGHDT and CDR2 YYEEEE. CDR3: CASSPQRANVLTF. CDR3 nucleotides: TGTGCCAGCAGCCCTCAGCGGGCCAACGTCCTGACTTTC.

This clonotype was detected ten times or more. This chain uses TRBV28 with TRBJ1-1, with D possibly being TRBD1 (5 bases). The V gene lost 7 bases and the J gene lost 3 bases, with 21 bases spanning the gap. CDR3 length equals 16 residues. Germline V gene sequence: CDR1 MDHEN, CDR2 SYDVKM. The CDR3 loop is CASIPPKGDPHTEAFF. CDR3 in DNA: TGTGCCAGCATTCCCCCCAAAGGGGACCCCCACACTGAAGCTTTCTTT.

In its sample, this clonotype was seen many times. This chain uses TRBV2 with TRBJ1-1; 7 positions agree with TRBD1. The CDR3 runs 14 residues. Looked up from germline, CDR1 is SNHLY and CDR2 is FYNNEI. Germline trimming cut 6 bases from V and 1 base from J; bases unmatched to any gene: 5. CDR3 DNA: TGTGCCAGCAGCAGGGGGGGATCGAACACTGAAGCTTTCTTT. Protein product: CASSRGGSNTEAFF.

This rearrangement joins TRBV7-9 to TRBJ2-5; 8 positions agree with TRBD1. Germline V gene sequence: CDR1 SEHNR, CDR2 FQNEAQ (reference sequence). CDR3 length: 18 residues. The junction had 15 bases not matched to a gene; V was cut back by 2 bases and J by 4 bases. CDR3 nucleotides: TGTGCCAGCAGCTTAAGAGGAAGTGGCAGGGGGCGAAGAGAGACCCAGTACTTC. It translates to CASSLRGSGRGRRETQYF.

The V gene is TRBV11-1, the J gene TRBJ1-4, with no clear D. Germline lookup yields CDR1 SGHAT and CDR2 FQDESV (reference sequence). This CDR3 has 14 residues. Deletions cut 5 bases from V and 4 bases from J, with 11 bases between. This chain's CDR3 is CASSRSGDNEKLFF. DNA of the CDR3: TGTGCCAGCAGCCGCTCCGGGGATAATGAAAAACTGTTTTTT.

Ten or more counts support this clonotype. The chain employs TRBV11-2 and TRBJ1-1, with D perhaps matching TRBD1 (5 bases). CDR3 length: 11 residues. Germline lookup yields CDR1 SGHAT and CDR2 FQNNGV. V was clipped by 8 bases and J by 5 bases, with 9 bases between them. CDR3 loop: CASGWGTEAFF. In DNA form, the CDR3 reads TGTGCCAGCGGTTGGGGGACTGAAGCTTTCTTT.

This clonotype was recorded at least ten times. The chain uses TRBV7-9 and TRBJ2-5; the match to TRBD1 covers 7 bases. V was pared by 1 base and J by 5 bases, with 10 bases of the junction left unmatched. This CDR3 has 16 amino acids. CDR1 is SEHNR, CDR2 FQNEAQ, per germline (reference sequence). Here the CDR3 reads CASSLVRPQGDETQYF. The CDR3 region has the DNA TGTGCCAGCAGCTTAGTCCGACCTCAGGGGGATGAGACCCAGTACTTC.

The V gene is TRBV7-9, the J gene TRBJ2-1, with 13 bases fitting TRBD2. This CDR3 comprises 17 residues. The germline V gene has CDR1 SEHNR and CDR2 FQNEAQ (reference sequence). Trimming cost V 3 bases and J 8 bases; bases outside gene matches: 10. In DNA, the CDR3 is TGTGCCAGCAGCTTGATCGGGGGACTAGCGGGGAAAGATGAGCAGTTCTTC. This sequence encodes CASSLIGGLAGKDEQFF.

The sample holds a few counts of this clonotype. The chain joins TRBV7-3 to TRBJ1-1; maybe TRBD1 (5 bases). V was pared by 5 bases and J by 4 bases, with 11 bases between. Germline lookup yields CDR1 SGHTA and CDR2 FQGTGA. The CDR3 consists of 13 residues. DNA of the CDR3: TGTGCCAGCAGCGCGGCAGGGCCCACTGAAGCTTTCTTT. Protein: CASSAAGPTEAFF. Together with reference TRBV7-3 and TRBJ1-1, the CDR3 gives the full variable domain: GAGVSQTPSNKVTEKGKYVELRCDPISGHTALYWYRQSLGQGPEFLIYFQGTGAADDSGLPNDRFFAVRPEGSVSTLKIQRTERGDSAVYLCASSAAGPTEAFFGQGTRLTVV.

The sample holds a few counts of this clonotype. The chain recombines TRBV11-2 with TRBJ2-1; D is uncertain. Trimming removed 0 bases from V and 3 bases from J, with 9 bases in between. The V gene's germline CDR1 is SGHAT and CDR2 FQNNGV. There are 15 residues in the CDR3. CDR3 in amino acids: CASSLEGSIYNEQFF. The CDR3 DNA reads TGTGCCAGCAGCTTAGAAGGTTCTATCTACAATGAGCAGTTCTTC.

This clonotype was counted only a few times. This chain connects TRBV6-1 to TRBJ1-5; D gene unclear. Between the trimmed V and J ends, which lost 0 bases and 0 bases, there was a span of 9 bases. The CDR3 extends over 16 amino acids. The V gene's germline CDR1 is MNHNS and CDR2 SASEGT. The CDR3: CASSEATAYSNQPQHF. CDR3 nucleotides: TGTGCCAGCAGTGAAGCGACCGCATATAGCAATCAGCCCCAGCATTTT.

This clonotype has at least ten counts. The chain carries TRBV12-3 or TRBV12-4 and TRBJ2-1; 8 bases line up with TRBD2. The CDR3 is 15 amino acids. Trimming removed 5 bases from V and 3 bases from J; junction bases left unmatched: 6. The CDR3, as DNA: TGTGCCAGCAGTACCCCGGGGGGGAGCTACAATGAGCAGTTCTTC. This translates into CASSTPGGSYNEQFF.

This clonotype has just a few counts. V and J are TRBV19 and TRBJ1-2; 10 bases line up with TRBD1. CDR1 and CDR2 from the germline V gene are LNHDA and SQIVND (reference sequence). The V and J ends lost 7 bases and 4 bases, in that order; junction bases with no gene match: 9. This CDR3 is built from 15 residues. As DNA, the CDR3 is TGTGCCAGTAAAGACAGGGGGCGCGTTGGCTATGGCTACACCTTC. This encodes CASKDRGRVGYGYTF.

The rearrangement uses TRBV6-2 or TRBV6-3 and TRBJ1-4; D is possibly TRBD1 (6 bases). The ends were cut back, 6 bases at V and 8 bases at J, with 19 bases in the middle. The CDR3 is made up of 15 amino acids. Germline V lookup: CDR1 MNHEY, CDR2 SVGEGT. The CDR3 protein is CASRAMGGGVEKLFF. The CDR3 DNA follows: TGTGCCAGCAGGGCCATGGGGGGGGGCGTAGAAAAACTGTTTTTT.

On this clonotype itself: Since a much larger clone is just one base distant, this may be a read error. The CDR3 DNA is TGTGCCAGCAGCTTTGAAACGGGTGAAGCTTTCTTT. Its protein is CASSFETGEAFF. The J gene is TRBJ1-1, the V gene TRBV11-2; D unresolved. V lost 3 bases and J lost 7, with 9 bases in between. This CDR3 comprises 12 residues. Germline CDR1 and CDR2: SGHAT and FQNNGV.

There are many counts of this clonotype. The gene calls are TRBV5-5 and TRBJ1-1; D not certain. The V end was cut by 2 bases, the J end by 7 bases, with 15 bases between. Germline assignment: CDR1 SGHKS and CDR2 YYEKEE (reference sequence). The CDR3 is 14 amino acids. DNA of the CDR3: TGTGCCAGCAGCTTTATACCGACGGGAGGTGAAGCTTTCTTT. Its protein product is CASSFIPTGGEAFF.